This T cell receptor beta chain was retrieved from a study of beta chain features in type 1 diabetes. Looking at the study overall: All samples yielded 100 million to 140 million examined sorted cells.

About this clone: Antigen: not known.

Overall study results and limits: Type 1 diabetes patients had fewer VDJ junction insertions and more deletions.

Expressed TCRB transcripts got sequenced, as all isolated RNA was reverse transcribed. Assay used: immunoSEQ multiplex PCR; TCRdb lists only in-frame clones, some missing. The data contain around 430,000 clones, 30% of them singletons. The sequenced material came from naive CD4+ T cells from blood. The sequence came from a man younger than 35 in good health.

CDR3 residues: CASSPPGATEAFF. CDR3 sequence (DNA): TGTGCCAGCAGCCCCCCGGGGGCCACTGAAGCTTTCTTT. The V gene is TRBV7-2, the J gene TRBJ1-1, with a possible D match to TRBD1 (6 bases). This CDR3 is built from 13 residues. CDR1 is SGHTA, CDR2 FQGNSA, per germline. V was cut by 5 bases and J by 4 bases, with 11 bases left in between.